The sequence of this T cell receptor beta chain was determined in a study of T cells after yellow fever vaccination. In making TCR cDNA, 5'RACE template switching added a universal primer site and UMIs to it. TCRdb independently ran MiXCR on the 5' RACE reads; one entry per CDR3 protein. Among 340,000 or so distinct CDR3 sequences listed, around 12% were seen once. CDR3 length: 12 residues. V lost 6 bases, J lost 4 bases, and 9 bases lay in between. The sample holds many counts of this clonotype. This sample comprised CD4+ T cells sorted from PBMCs, obtained 15 days after the yellow fever booster vaccination. This receptor was obtained from a man aged 18-30 years who received the YFV17D yellow fever vaccine. The chain is built from TRBV12-3 or TRBV12-4 and TRBJ1-1, with a tentative D call TRBD1 (6 bases). CDR3 protein: CASRQGITEAFF. The CDR3 region has the DNA TGTGCCAGCAGACAGGGTATCACTGAAGCTTTCTTT.